This T cell receptor (beta chain) originates from a study of shared clonotypes between healthy human individuals. Study summary: Three plates were used per donor for CD4 naive, three for CD4 memory, two for CD8 naive and one for CD8 memory. Findings and limits, study-wide: Non-shared clonotypes had lower generation probabilities than clonotypes shared by all four sorted-subset donors.

Germline lookup yields CDR1 GTSNPN and CDR2 SVGIG (reference sequence). The CDR3 contains 14 residues. Germline trimming cut 3 bases from V and 0 bases from J; bases unmatched to any gene: 2. Profiled with immunoSEQ multiplex PCR; TCRdb holds only in-frame clones, not every one. This sample yields over a million clones, of which under 80% are seen a single time; 1.4% belongs to the top ten. This clone was recorded only once. Antigen specificity is unknown. The gene calls are TRBV30 and TRBJ2-3; 8 bases are a match to TRBD2. The sample was memory CD4+ T cells sorted from blood. Subset in this sample: CD45RA-negative fraction. The sequence was obtained from a man younger than 30 in good health. For the CDR3, the DNA is TGTGCCTGGAGGATAGCGGGAAGCACAGATACGCAGTATTTT. Its translation: CAWRIAGSTDTQYF.